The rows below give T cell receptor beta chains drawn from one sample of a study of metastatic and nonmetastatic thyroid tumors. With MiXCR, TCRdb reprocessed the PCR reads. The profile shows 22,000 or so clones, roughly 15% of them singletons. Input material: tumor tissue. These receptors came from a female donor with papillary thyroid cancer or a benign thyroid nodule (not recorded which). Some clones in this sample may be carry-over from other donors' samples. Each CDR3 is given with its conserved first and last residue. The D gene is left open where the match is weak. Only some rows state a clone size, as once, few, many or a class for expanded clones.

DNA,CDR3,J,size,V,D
TGCAGTGCTAGAGATTTACTAAAACGGGACACCGGGGAGCTGTTTTTT,CSARDLLKRDTGELFF,TRBJ2-2,medium-sized,TRBV20-1,NA
TGTGCCAGCAGGCTACAGGAGGATGAAAAACTGTTTTTT,CASRLQEDEKLFF,TRBJ1-4,NA,TRBV12-3/TRBV12-4,NA
TGTGCCAGCAGTTATACTTATCGGACGGACTCTGGAAACACCATATATTTT,CASSYTYRTDSGNTIYF,TRBJ1-3,many,TRBV6-5,NA
TGCAGTGCTAGAGAACGGGGGGCTTGGGGCTACACCTTC,CSARERGAWGYTF,TRBJ1-2,NA,TRBV20-1,NA
TGTGCCAGCAGTTATGAGGGATCTTCACCCCTCCACTTT,CASSYEGSSPLHF,TRBJ1-6,many,TRBV7-9,NA
TGTGCCAGCTCACAGGAGGCAGGGGCTGGGTTAGAGACCCAGTACTTC,CASSQEAGAGLETQYF,TRBJ2-5,many,TRBV18,NA
TGTGCCAGCAGTTTGGTAGGGCACAAAAACATTCAGTACTTC,CASSLVGHKNIQYF,TRBJ2-4,many,TRBV12-3/TRBV12-4,NA
TGCAGTGCTATTGGCGGGAGAATGGGCTACAATGAGCAGTTCTTC,CSAIGGRMGYNEQFF,TRBJ2-1,NA,TRBV20-1,TRBD2
TGTGCCAGCAGCTTACCCGGATATTTTTACAATGAGCAGTTCTTC,CASSLPGYFYNEQFF,TRBJ2-1,NA,TRBV11-2,NA
TGTGCCAGTAGTATATTGCCAGGCTCCTATAATTCACCCCTCCACTTT,CASSILPGSYNSPLHF,TRBJ1-6,once,TRBV19,NA
TGTGCCAGCAGCTTGTTATTGGGACAGGGGGACTATGGCTACACCTTC,CASSLLLGQGDYGYTF,TRBJ1-2,many,TRBV5-5,TRBD1
TGTGCCAGCAGCCGGGAGCTGGTGAACACTGAAGCTTTCTTT,CASSRELVNTEAFF,TRBJ1-1,many,TRBV7-9,NA
TGTGCCAGCAGTTTATCAGGGGGCGCGTACAATGAGCAGTTCTTC,CASSLSGGAYNEQFF,TRBJ2-1,many,TRBV27,TRBD1
TGTGCCGGCAGCCAAGATAGAATAGCGGGGTACCAAGAGACCCAGTACTTC,CAGSQDRIAGYQETQYF,TRBJ2-5,NA,TRBV3-1,TRBD2
TGCAGTGCTACTCCGGGACTAGCTGGCAATGAGCAGTTCTTC,CSATPGLAGNEQFF,TRBJ2-1,many,TRBV20-1,TRBD2
TGTGCCATCAGTGAGTCGACGCAGGCTTACGAGCAGTACTTC,CAISESTQAYEQYF,TRBJ2-7,few,TRBV10-3,NA
TGTGCCAGCTCGAAGGGAATCCCCTACGAGCAGTACTTC,CASSKGIPYEQYF,TRBJ2-7,many,TRBV6-1,NA
TGTGCCAGCTCACCCCTAACCGCGGGGGCCTACAATGAGCAGTTCTTC,CASSPLTAGAYNEQFF,TRBJ2-1,many,TRBV18,TRBD2
TGTGCCAGCAGCTTTACTAGACCTTACGAGCAGTACTTC,CASSFTRPYEQYF,TRBJ2-7,many,TRBV7-9,NA
TGTGCCACCCAGGGACAGGGGGAATCGAATGAGCAGTTCTTC,CATQGQGESNEQFF,TRBJ2-1,many,TRBV24-1,TRBD1
TGTGCCAGCAGCGCAGGACGGAGCTCCTACGAGCAGTACTTC,CASSAGRSSYEQYF,TRBJ2-7,many,TRBV13,NA
TGCAGCGTCACAGGGTCCGTTGAGGGCTACACCTTC,CSVTGSVEGYTF,TRBJ1-2,many,TRBV29-1,NA
TGTGCCAGCAGCTCGTTTTCTGGGATTTTGAACACTGAAGCTTTCTTT,CASSSFSGILNTEAFF,TRBJ1-1,many,TRBV7-9,NA
TGTGCCAGCAAAGTTCAGGGGGTACCTTCGGCCCTCCACTTT,CASKVQGVPSALHF,TRBJ1-6,medium-sized,TRBV27,TRBD1
TGTGCCAGCAGCTTAGGTTCACAGAGCAATCAGCCCCAGCATTTT,CASSLGSQSNQPQHF,TRBJ1-5,many,TRBV7-2,NA
TGTGCCAGCAGTGGCCGACAGGGGGCCTATGGCTACACCTTC,CASSGRQGAYGYTF,TRBJ1-2,few,TRBV6-1,TRBD1
TGCGCCAGCAGCTTAAACCCGAGTCATCCCCAGCATTTT,CASSLNPSHPQHF,TRBJ1-5,NA,TRBV5-1,NA
TGCGCCAGCAGTGAGGCAGGGGTAGCCGACGAGCAGTACTTC,CASSEAGVADEQYF,TRBJ2-7,NA,TRBV10-1,NA
TGTGCCAGTCAGTTGGGGGGTGGCTACACCTTC,CASQLGGGYTF,TRBJ1-2,many,TRBV19,NA
TGTGCCAGCAGTCCAAGCTCCTACGAGCAGTACTTC,CASSPSSYEQYF,TRBJ2-7,medium-sized,TRBV6-1,NA
TGTGCCAGCAGCGACTACGAGCAGTACTTC,CASSDYEQYF,TRBJ2-7,many,TRBV2,NA
TGTGCCAGCAGTGAAGTCGAAGAGACCCAGTACTTC,CASSEVEETQYF,TRBJ2-5,many,TRBV2,NA
TGTGCCAGTAGCCTGGAGCGTGGGGACATCCAGTACTTC,CASSLERGDIQYF,TRBJ2-4,few,TRBV19,NA
TGTGCCAGTAGTATAGTAGCAGGGGGCCCACAGGGGCCCCAGCATTTT,CASSIVAGGPQGPQHF,TRBJ1-5,many,TRBV19,TRBD1
TGTGCCAGCAGCCACAGAGCAGGGGGAGGCGGCACTGAAGCTTTCTTT,CASSHRAGGGGTEAFF,TRBJ1-1,many,TRBV3-1,TRBD1
TGTGCCAGCAGCTCCGGGACAAAAGATTCACCCCTCCACTTT,CASSSGTKDSPLHF,TRBJ1-6,many,TRBV7-9,NA
TGCGCCAGCAGCTTAAGGGTTTTCTACGAGCAGTACTTC,CASSLRVFYEQYF,TRBJ2-7,large,TRBV5-1,NA
TGTTCCAGTAGTCCCCTGCCGAGCACCGATGAGCAGTTCTTC,CSSSPLPSTDEQFF,TRBJ2-1,few,TRBV19,NA
TGTGCCAGCAGCACAACTAGCGGGGGAACTTACAATGAGCAGTTCTTC,CASSTTSGGTYNEQFF,TRBJ2-1,many,TRBV7-9,TRBD2
TGTGCCAGCAGCTTAATCTCGGGGGGGCGGGATGAGCAGTTCTTC,CASSLISGGRDEQFF,TRBJ2-1,many,TRBV7-3,TRBD2
TGCGCCAGCAATCTACGAGCGGGAGGGCCCGATGAGCAGTTCTTC,CASNLRAGGPDEQFF,TRBJ2-1,many,TRBV5-1,TRBD2
TGTGCCATCAGTGAGTCGAAGGGAGGGATCCAGCCCTACAATGAGCAGTTCTTC,CAISESKGGIQPYNEQFF,TRBJ2-1,many,TRBV10-3,TRBD2
TGTGCCAGCAGTGAGGGACAGAACCCGGGGGAGCAGTACTTC,CASSEGQNPGEQYF,TRBJ2-7,medium-sized,TRBV6-1,TRBD1
TGCAGCGTTACCAGCGGATTTTACAATGAGCAGTTCTTC,CSVTSGFYNEQFF,TRBJ2-1,many,TRBV29-1,NA
TGTGCCAGCTCACCAACACAGAACACTGAAGCTTTCTTT,CASSPTQNTEAFF,TRBJ1-1,many,TRBV18,NA